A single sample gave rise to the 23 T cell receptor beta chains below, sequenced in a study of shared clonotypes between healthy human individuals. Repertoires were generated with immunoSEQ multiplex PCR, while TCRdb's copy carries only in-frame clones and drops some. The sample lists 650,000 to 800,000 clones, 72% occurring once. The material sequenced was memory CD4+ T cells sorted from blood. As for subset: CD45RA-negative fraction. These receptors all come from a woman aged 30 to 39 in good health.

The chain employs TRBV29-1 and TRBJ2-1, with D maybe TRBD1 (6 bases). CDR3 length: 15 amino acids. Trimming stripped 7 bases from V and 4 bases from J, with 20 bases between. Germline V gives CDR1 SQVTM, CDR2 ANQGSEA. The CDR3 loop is CSAEPQGFGYNEQFF. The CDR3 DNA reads TGCAGCGCGGAACCCCAGGGGTTTGGGTACAATGAGCAGTTCTTC.

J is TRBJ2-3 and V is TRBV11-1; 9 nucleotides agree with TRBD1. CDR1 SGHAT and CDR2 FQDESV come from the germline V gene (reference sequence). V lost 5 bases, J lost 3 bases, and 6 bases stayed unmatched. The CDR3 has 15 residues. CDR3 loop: CASSARTGETDTQYF. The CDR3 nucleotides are TGTGCCAGCAGCGCTAGGACAGGGGAGACAGATACGCAGTATTTT.

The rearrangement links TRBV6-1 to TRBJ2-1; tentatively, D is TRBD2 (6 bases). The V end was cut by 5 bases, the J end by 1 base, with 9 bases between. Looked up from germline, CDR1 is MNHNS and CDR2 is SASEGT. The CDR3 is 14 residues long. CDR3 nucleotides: TGTGCCAGCAGTCAACGGGAGTCCTACAATGAGCAGTTCTTC. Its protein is CASSQRESYNEQFF.

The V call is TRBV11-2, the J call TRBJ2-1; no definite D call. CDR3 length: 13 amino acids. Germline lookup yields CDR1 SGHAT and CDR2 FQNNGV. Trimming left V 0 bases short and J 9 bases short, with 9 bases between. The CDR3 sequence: CASSLESFGEQFF. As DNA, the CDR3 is TGTGCCAGCAGCTTAGAAAGTTTTGGTGAGCAGTTCTTC.

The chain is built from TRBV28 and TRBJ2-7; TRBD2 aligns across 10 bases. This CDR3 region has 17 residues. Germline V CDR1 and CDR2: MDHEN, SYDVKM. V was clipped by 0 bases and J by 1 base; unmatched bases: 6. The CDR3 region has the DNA TGTGCCAGCAGTTTATGGCTAGCGGGAGCCTTATCCTACGAGCAGTACTTC. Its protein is CASSLWLAGALSYEQYF.

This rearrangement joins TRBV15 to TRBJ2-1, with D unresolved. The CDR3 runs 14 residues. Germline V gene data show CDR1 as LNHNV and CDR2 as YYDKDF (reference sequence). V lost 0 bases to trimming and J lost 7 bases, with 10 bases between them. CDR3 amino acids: CATSRDYSGNEQFF. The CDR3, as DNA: TGTGCCACCAGCAGAGATTACTCGGGTAATGAGCAGTTCTTC.

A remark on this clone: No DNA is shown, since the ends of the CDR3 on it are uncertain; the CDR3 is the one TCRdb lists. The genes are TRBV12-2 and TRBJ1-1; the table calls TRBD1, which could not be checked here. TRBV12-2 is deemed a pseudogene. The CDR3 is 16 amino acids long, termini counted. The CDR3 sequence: CASRLVGQGSRTEAFF.

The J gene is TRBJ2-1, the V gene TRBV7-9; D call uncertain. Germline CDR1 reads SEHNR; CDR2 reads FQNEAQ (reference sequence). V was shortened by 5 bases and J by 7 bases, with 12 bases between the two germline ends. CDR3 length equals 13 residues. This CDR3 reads CASSEGMKNEQFF. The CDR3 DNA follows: TGTGCCAGCAGCGAAGGCATGAAGAATGAGCAGTTCTTC.

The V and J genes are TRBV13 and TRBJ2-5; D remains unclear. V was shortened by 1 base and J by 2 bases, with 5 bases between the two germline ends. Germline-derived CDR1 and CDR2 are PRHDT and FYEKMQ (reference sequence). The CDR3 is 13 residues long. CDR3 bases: TGTGCCAGCAGCTTAGCACAACAAGAGACCCAGTACTTC. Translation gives CASSLAQQETQYF. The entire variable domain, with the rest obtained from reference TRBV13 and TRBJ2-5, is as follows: AAGVIQSPRHLIKEKRETATLKCYPIPRHDTVYWYQQGPGQDPQFLISFYEKMQSDKGSIPDRFSAQQFSDYHSELNMSSLELGDSALYFCASSLAQQETQYFGPGTRLLVL.

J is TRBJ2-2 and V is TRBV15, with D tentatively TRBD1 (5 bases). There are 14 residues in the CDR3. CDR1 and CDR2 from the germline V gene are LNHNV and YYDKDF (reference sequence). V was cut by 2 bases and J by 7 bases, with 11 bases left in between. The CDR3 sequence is CATSRQGRNGELFF. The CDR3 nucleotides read TGTGCCACCAGCAGACAGGGCAGGAACGGGGAGCTGTTTTTT. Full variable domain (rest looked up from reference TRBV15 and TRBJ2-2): DAMVIQNPRYQVTQFGKPVTLSCSQTLNHNVMYWYQQKSSQAPKLLFHYYDKDFNNEADTPDNFQSRRPNTSFCFLDIRSPGLGDTAMYLCATSRQGRNGELFFGEGSRLTVL.

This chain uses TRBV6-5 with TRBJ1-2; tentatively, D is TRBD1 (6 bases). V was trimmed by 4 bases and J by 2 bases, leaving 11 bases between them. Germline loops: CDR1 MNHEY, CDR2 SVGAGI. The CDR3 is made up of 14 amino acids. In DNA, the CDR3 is TGTGCCAGCAGTTTGTTCCAGGGGAACTATGGCTACACCTTC. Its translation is CASSLFQGNYGYTF.

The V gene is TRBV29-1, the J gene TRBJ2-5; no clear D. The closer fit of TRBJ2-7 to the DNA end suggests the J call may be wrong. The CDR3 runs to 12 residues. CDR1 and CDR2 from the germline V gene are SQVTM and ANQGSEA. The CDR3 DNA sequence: TGCAGCGTTAGCACGATTTCCTACGAGCAGTACTTC. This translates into CSVSTISYEQYF.

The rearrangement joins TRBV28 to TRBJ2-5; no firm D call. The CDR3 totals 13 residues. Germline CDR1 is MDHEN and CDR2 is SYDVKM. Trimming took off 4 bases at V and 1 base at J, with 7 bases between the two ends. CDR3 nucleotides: TGTGCCAGCAGTTCGCGGAGCCAAGAGACCCAGTACTTC. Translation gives CASSSRSQETQYF.

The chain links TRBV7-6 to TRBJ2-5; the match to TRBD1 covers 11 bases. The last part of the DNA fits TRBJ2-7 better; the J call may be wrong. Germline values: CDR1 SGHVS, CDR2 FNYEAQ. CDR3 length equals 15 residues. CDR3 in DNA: TGTGCCAGCAGCTTAGCTGGACAGGGGGCTTACGAGCAGTACTTC. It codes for CASSLAGQGAYEQYF.

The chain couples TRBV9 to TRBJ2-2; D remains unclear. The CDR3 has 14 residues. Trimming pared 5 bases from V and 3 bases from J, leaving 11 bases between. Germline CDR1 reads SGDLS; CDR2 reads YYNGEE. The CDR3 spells CASRVATDTGELFF. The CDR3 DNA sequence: TGTGCCAGCAGAGTGGCTACGGACACCGGGGAGCTGTTTTTT.

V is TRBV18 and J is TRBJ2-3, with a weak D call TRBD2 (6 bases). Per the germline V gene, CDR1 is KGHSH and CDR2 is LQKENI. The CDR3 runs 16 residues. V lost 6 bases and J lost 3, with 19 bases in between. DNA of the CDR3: TGTGCCAGCTCTCAATCGGAGGGAGTTGGAACAGATACGCAGTATTTT. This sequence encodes CASSQSEGVGTDTQYF.

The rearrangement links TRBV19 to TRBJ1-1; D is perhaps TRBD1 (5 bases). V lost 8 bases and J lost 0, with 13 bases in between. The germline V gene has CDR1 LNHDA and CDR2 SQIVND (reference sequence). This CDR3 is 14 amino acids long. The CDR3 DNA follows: TGTGCCAGTGATGATTGGACAATGAACACTGAAGCTTTCTTT. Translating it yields CASDDWTMNTEAFF.

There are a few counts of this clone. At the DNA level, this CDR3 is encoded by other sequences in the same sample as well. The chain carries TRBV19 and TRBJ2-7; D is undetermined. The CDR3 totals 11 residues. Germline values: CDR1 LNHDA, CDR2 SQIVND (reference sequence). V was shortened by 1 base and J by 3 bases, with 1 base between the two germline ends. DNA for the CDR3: TGTGCCAGTAGTATAGGCTACGAGCAGTACTTC. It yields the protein CASSIGYEQYF.

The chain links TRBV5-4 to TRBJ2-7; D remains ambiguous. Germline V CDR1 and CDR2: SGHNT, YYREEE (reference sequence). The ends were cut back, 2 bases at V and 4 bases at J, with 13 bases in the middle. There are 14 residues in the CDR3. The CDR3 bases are TGTGCCAGCAGCTTCGGCGGCGAACGATACGAGCAGTACTTC. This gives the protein CASSFGGERYEQYF. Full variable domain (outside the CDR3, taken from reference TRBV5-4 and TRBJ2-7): ETGVTQSPTHLIKTRGQQVTLRCSSQSGHNTVSWYQQALGQGPQFIFQYYREEENGRGNFPPRFSGLQFPNYSSELNVNALELDDSALYLCASSFGGERYEQYFGPGTRLTVT.

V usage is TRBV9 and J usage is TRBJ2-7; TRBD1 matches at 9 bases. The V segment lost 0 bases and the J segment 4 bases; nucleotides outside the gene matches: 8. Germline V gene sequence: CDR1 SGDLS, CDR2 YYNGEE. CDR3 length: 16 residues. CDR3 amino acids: CASSVASTGGVYEQYF. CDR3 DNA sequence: TGTGCCAGCAGCGTAGCCTCGACAGGGGGGGTTTACGAGCAGTACTTC.

In DNA form, the CDR3 reads TGTGCCAGCAGCGCGGCACTAGCGGACACCGGGGAGCTGTTTTTT. It codes for CASSAALADTGELFF. The chain employs TRBV6-1 and TRBJ2-2; 8 nucleotides agree with TRBD2. V trimming: 6 bases; J trimming: 3 bases; junction bases outside the gene matches: 6. CDR1 and CDR2 (germline): MNHNS, SASEGT. The CDR3 consists of 15 residues.

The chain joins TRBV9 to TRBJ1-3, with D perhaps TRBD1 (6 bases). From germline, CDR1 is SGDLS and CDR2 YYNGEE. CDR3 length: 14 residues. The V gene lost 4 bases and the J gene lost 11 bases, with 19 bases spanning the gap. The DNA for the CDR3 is TGTGCCAGCAGCCCGCAGACAGGTTCGGAGTCCATATATTTT. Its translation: CASSPQTGSESIYF.

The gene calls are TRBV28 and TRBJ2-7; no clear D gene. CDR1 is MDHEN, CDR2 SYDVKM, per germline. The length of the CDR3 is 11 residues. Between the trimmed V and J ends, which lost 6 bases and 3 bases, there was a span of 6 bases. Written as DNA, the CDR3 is TGTGCCAGCAGGGTTCACTACGAGCAGTACTTC. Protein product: CASRVHYEQYF.